This TCR beta chain was observed in a study of shared clonotypes between healthy human individuals. The study's findings and limits: Rarefaction revealed incomplete sorted-subset sequencing despite large depth. Compared with memory subsets, naive subsets generally had larger estimated richness.

The CDR3 is 14 residues long. Germline V gene sequence: CDR1 SGDLS, CDR2 YYNGEE. The ends were cut back, 7 bases at V and 4 bases at J, with 15 bases in the middle. Samples underwent the assay at deep level. Libraries were prepared by immunoSEQ multiplex PCR; TCRdb keeps only in-frame clonotypes and omits some of them. Among about 2.4 million clones listed, around 94% were seen once. A word on this clone: The antigen is undetermined.

The V gene is TRBV9, the J gene TRBJ1-3, with a tentative D call TRBD1 (6 bases). This receptor was identified in a man aged 18 to 35 in good health. What was sequenced was naive CD4+ T cells sorted from blood. Documented subset: CD45RA+ positively selected. CDR3 protein: CASGRQVNGNTIYF. The CDR3, as DNA: TGTGCCAGCGGACGACAGGTGAACGGAAACACCATATATTTT. The whole variable domain, remainder taken from reference TRBV9 and TRBJ1-3, is DSGVTQTPKHLITATGQRVTLRCSPRSGDLSVYWYQQSLDQGLQFLIQYYNGEERAKGNILERFSAQQFPDLHSELNLSSLELGDSALYFCASGRQVNGNTIYFGEGSWLTVV.